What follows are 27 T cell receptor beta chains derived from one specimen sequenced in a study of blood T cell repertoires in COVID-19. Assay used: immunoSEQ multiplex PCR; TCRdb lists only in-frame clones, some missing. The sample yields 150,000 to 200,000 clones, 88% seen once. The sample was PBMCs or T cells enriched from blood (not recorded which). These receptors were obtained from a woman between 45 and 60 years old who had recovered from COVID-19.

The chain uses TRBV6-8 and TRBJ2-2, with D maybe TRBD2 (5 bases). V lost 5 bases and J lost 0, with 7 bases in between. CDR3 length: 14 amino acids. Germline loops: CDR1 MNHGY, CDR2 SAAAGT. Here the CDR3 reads CASSTAANTGELFF. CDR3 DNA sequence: TGTGCCAGCAGTACAGCGGCGAACACCGGGGAGCTGTTTTTT.

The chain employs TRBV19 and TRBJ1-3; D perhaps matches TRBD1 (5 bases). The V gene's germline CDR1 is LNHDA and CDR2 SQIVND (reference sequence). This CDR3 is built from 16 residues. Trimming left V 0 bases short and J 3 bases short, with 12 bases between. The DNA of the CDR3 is TGTGCCAGTAGTATAGATCCGGGACTGAGTGGAAACACCATATATTTT. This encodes CASSIDPGLSGNTIYF. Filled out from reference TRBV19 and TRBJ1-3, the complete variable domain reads DGGITQSPKYLFRKEGQNVTLSCEQNLNHDAMYWYRQDPGQGLRLIYYSQIVNDFQKGDIAEGYSVSREKKESFPLTVTSAQKNPTAFYLCASSIDPGLSGNTIYFGEGSWLTVV.

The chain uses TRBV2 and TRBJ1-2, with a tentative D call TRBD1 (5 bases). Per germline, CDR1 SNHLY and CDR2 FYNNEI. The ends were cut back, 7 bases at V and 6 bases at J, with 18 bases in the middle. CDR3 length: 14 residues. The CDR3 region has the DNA TGTGCCAGCACAGGGCAGGGACTATATAATGGCTACACCTTC. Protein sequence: CASTGQGLYNGYTF.

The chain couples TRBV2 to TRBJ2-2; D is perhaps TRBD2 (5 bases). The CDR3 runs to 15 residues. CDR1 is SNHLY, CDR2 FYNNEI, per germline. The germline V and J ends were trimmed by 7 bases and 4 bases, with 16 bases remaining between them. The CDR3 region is CASKERELATGELFF. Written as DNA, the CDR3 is TGTGCCAGCAAAGAGAGGGAACTCGCCACCGGGGAGCTGTTTTTT.

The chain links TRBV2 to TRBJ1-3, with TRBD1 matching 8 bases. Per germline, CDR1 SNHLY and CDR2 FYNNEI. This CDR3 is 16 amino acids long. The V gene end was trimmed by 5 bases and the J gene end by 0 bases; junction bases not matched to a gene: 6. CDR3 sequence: CASSSTGAFSGNTIYF. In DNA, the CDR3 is TGTGCCAGCAGTTCGACAGGGGCGTTCTCTGGAAACACCATATATTTT.

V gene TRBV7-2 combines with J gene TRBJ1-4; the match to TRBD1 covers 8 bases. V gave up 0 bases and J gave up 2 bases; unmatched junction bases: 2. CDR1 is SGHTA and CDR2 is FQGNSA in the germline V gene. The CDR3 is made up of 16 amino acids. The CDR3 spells CASSLARTGTNEKLFF. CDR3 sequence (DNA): TGTGCCAGCAGCTTAGCCCGGACAGGGACTAATGAAAAACTGTTTTTT. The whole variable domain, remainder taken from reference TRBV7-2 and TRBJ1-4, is GAGVSQSPSNKVTEKGKDVELRCDPISGHTALYWYRQSLGQGLEFLIYFQGNSAPDKSGLPSDRFSAERTGGSVSTLTIQRTQQEDSAVYLCASSLARTGTNEKLFFGSGTQLSVL.

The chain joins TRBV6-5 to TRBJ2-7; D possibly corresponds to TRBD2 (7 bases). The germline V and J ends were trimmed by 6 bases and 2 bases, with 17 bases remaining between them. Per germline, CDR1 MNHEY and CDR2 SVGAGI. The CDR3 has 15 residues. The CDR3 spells CASRGKPGGPYEQYF. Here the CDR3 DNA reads TGTGCCAGCAGGGGTAAGCCGGGGGGCCCCTACGAGCAGTACTTC.

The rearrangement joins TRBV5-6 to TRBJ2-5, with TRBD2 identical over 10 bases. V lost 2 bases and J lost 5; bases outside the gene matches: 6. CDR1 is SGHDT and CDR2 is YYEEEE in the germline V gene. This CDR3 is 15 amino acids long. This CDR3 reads CASSLSGGAQETQYF. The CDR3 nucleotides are TGTGCCAGCAGCTTAAGCGGGGGGGCCCAGGAGACCCAGTACTTC. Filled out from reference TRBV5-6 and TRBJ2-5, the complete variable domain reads DAGVTQSPTHLIKTRGQQVTLRCSPKSGHDTVSWYQQALGQGPQFIFQYYEEEERQRGNFPDRFSGHQFPNYSSELNVNALLLGDSALYLCASSLSGGAQETQYFGPGTRLLVL.

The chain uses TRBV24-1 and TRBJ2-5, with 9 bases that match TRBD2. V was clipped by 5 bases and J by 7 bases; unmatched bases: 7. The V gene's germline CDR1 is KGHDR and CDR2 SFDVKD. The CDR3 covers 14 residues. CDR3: CATSGEGLAATQYF. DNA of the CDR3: TGTGCCACCAGTGGGGAGGGACTAGCCGCGACCCAGTACTTC.

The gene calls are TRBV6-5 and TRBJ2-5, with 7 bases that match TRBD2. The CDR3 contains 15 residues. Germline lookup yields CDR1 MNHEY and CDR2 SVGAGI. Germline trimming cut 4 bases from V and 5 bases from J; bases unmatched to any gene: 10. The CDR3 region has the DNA TGTGCCAGCAGTTTTTTACCGGGGGGAGGGGAGACCCAGTACTTC. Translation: CASSFLPGGGETQYF.

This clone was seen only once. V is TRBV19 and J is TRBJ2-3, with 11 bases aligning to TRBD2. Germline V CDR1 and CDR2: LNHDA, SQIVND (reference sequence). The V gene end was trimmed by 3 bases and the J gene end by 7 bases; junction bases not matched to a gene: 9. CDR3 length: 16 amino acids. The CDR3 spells CASSMARTSGPNTQYF. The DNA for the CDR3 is TGTGCCAGTAGTATGGCAAGGACTAGCGGGCCTAATACGCAGTATTTT.

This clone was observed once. The CDR3 DNA follows: TGTGCCAGCAGCGAAGGACTAGCGGGGGCCCGTGCAAATACGCAGTATTTT. Amino acid sequence: CASSEGLAGARANTQYF. The chain uses TRBV5-4 and TRBJ2-3, with 13 bases lining up with TRBD2. The germline CDR1 and CDR2 sequences are SGHNT and YYREEE (reference sequence). The V gene end was trimmed by 4 bases and the J gene end by 7 bases; junction bases not matched to a gene: 12. This CDR3 is built from 17 residues.

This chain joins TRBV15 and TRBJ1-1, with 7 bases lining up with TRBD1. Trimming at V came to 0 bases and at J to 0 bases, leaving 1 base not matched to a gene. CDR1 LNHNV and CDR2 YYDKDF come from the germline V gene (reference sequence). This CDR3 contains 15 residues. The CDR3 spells CATSREGQLNTEAFF. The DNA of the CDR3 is TGTGCCACCAGCAGAGAGGGACAGTTGAACACTGAAGCTTTCTTT.

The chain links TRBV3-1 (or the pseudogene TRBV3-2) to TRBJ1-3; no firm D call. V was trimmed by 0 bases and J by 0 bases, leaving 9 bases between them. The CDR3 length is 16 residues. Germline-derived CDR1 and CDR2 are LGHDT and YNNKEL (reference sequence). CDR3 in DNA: TGTGCCAGCAGCCAAGAGAGAGTGAGCTCTGGAAACACCATATATTTT. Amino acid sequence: CASSQERVSSGNTIYF.

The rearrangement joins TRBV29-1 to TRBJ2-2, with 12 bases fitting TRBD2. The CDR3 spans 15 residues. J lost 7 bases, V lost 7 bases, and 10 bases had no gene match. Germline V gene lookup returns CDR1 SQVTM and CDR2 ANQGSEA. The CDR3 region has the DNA TGCAGCGCCAGGGCTAGCGGGGGGGCCCTCGGGGAGCTGTTTTTT. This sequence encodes CSARASGGALGELFF.

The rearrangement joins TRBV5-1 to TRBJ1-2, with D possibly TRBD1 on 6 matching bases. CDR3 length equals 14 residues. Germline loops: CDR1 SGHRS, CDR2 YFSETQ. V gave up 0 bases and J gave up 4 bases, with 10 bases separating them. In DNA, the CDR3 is TGCGCCAGCAGCTTGGCAGGGGAGGGCTATGGCTACACCTTC. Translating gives CASSLAGEGYGYTF.

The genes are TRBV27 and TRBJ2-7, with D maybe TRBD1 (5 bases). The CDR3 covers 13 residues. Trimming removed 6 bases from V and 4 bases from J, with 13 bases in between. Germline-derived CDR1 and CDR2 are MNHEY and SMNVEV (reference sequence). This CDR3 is CASSPTGLYEQYF. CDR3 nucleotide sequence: TGTGCCAGCAGCCCTACAGGCCTTTACGAGCAGTACTTC.

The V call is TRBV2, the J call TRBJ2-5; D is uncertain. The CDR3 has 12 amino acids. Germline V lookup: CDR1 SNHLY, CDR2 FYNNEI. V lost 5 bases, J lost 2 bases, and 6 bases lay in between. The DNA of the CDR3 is TGTGCCAGCAGTTATCTACAAGAGACCCAGTACTTC. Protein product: CASSYLQETQYF.

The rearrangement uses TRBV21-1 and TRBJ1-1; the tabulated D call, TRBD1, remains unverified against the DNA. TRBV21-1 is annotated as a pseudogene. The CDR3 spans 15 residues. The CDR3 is CASSAQQGENTEAFF. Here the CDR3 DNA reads TGTGCCAGCAGCGCCCAACAGGGGGAGAACACTGAAGCTTTCTTT.

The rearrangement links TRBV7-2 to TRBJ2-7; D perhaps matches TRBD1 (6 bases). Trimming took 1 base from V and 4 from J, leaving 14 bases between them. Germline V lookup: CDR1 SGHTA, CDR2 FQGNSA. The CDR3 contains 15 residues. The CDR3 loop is CASSLEGRGAYEQYF. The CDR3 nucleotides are TGTGCCAGCAGCTTAGAGGGCAGGGGTGCGTACGAGCAGTACTTC.

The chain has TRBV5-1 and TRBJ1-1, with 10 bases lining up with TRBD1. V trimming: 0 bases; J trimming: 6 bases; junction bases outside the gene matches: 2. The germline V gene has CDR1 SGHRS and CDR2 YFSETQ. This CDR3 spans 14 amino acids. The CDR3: CASSLGQGAPEAFF. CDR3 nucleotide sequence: TGCGCCAGCAGCTTGGGACAGGGGGCCCCTGAAGCTTTCTTT.

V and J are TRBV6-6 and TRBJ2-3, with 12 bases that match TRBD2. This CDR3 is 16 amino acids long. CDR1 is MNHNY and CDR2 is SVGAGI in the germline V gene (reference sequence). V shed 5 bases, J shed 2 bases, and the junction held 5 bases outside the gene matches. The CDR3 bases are TGTGCCAGCAGTCATGGACTAGCGGGGCCCACAGATACGCAGTATTTT. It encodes CASSHGLAGPTDTQYF.

The CDR3 protein is CASIRQGASEAFF. The CDR3 bases are TGTGCCAGCATAAGACAGGGGGCTTCTGAAGCTTTCTTT. This chain links TRBV5-4 with TRBJ1-1; TRBD1 aligns across 10 bases. This CDR3 has 13 residues. CDR1 is SGHNT, CDR2 YYREEE, per germline (reference sequence). V shed 6 bases and J 6 bases; nucleotides not matched to a gene: 5. Variable domain in full (rest from reference TRBV5-4 and TRBJ1-1): ETGVTQSPTHLIKTRGQQVTLRCSSQSGHNTVSWYQQALGQGPQFIFQYYREEENGRGNFPPRFSGLQFPNYSSELNVNALELDDSALYLCASIRQGASEAFFGQGTRLTVV.

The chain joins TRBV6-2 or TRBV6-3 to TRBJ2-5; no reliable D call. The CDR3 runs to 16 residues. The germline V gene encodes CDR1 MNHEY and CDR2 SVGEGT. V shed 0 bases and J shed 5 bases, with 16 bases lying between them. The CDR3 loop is CASSYSADHSRETQYF. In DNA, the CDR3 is TGTGCCAGCAGTTACTCGGCAGACCATTCCAGGGAGACCCAGTACTTC.

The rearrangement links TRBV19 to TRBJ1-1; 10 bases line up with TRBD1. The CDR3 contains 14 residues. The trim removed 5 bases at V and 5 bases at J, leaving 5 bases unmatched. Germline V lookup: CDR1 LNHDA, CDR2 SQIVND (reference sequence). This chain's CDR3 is CASSLRDRGTEAFF. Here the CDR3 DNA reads TGTGCCAGTAGTCTACGGGACAGGGGAACTGAAGCTTTCTTT.

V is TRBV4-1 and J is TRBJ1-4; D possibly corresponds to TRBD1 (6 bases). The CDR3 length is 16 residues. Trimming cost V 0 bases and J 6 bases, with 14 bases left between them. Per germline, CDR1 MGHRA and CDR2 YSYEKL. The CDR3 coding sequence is TGCGCCAGCAGCCAAGAGCCCGTGGGGGCGGATGAAAAACTGTTTTTT. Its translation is CASSQEPVGADEKLFF.

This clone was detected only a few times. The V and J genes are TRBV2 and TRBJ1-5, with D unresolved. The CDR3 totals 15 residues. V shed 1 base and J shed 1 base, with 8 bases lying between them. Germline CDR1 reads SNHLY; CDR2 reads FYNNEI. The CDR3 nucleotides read TGTGCCAGCAGTGAAGACGGTTTAAGCAATCAGCCCCAGCATTTT. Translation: CASSEDGLSNQPQHF.